A single sample gave rise to the 17 T cell receptor beta chains below, sequenced in a study of cytomegalovirus exposure and HLA in healthy donors. With 60 Vbeta and 13 Jbeta primers, the PCR was carried out. The method was immunoSEQ multiplex PCR; TCRdb's version includes in-frame clones alone and lacks a portion of them. The sample shows about 92,000 clones, 55% to 75% of them seen only once. Sequencing used PBMCs. The receptors originated from a woman aged 18-29 years in good health and CMV-seropositive.

A remark on this clone: The junction differs from germline at one of its ends, possibly a read error. The V and J genes are TRBV10-1 and TRBJ2-1, with D possibly being TRBD2 (6 bases). The germline CDR1 and CDR2 sequences are WNHNN and SYGVQD (reference sequence). The CDR3 totals 15 residues. In DNA form, the CDR3 reads TGCACCAGCAGTCGGGGGATTAGGGGCAGCTATGAGCAGTTCTTC. Its protein product is CTSSRGIRGSYEQFF.

Only a few counts were recorded for this clone. J is TRBJ2-5 and V is TRBV5-4; 8 bases are shared with TRBD1. The J call is uncertain, as TRBJ2-7 better fits the DNA end. The CDR3 runs 13 residues. Germline assignment: CDR1 SGHNT and CDR2 YYREEE (reference sequence). In nucleotides, the CDR3 is TGTGCCAGCAGCGCCAGGGGGCGCCCCGAGCAGTACTTC. Translated: CASSARGRPEQYF.

This chain connects TRBV5-8 to TRBJ2-5, with TRBD2 matching 9 bases. V was clipped by 0 bases and J by 2 bases; unmatched bases: 5. Germline CDR1 SGHTS, CDR2 YDEGEE. The CDR3 extends over 16 amino acids. CDR3 sequence reads: CASSLEILAGQETQYF. The CDR3 nucleotides read TGTGCCAGCAGCTTGGAGATCCTAGCGGGACAAGAGACCCAGTACTTC.

This clone was seen at least ten times. The CDR3 region is CASSELAGGSYEQYF. For the CDR3, the DNA is TGTGCCAGCAGTGAACTAGCGGGAGGCTCCTACGAGCAGTACTTC. The chain recombines TRBV6-1 with TRBJ2-7; the match to TRBD2 covers 11 bases. This CDR3 is 15 amino acids long. The germline CDR1 and CDR2 sequences are MNHNS and SASEGT. V was pared by 2 bases and J by 0 bases, with 0 bases of the junction left unmatched.

The rearrangement links TRBV5-1 to TRBJ2-1; 11 positions match TRBD2. The trim removed 5 bases at V and 5 bases at J, leaving 3 bases unmatched. Germline V lookup: CDR1 SGHRS, CDR2 YFSETQ. The CDR3 consists of 14 residues. CDR3 in amino acids: CASSLAGGNNEQFF. In nucleotides, the CDR3 is TGCGCCAGCAGTCTAGCGGGGGGCAACAATGAGCAGTTCTTC.

The chain joins TRBV7-9 to TRBJ1-1; D gene unclear. V was pared by 1 base and J by 4 bases, with 7 bases between. CDR3 length: 13 amino acids. CDR1 and CDR2 from the germline V gene are SEHNR and FQNEAQ (reference sequence). The CDR3: CASSLEGVTEAFF. CDR3 in DNA: TGTGCCAGCAGCTTAGAGGGAGTCACTGAAGCTTTCTTT.

The rearrangement uses TRBV7-9 and TRBJ2-3; 7 nucleotides line up with TRBD2. The CDR3 sequence is 16 residues long. The ends lost 1 base at V and 0 bases at J; junction bases unmatched: 4. Germline V CDR1 and CDR2: SEHNR, FQNEAQ (reference sequence). CDR3 bases: TGTGCCAGCAGCTTAGGTACTAGCGAGAGCACAGATACGCAGTATTTT. Translating it yields CASSLGTSESTDTQYF.

This sequence joins TRBV10-3 and TRBJ2-1; no clear D gene. Trimming pared 4 bases from V and 5 bases from J, leaving 9 bases between. CDR1 is ENHRY and CDR2 is SYGVKD in the germline V gene. The CDR3 length is 13 residues. This chain's CDR3 is CAISAEYNNEQFF. The DNA for the CDR3 is TGTGCCATCAGTGCGGAGTATAACAATGAGCAGTTCTTC.

The chain uses TRBV14 and TRBJ2-3, with a possible D match to TRBD2 (5 bases). From germline, CDR1 is SGHDN and CDR2 FVKESK. Trimming shortened V by 0 bases and J by 0 bases, and 7 bases separated the two germline ends. The CDR3 has 15 residues. Here the CDR3 DNA reads TGTGCCAGCAGCCAAGAGCGGACTAGCACAGATACGCAGTATTTT. This codes for CASSQERTSTDTQYF.

V and J are TRBV18 and TRBJ1-4; 7 bases are a match to TRBD1. The CDR3 runs 15 residues. The V gene end was trimmed by 4 bases and the J gene end by 5 bases; junction bases not matched to a gene: 7. CDR1 is KGHSH, CDR2 LQKENI, per germline. CDR3 DNA: TGTGCCAGCTCACGGGAACCGGGACAGAATGAAAAACTGTTTTTT. Translated: CASSREPGQNEKLFF.

The rearrangement links TRBV7-3 to TRBJ2-1, with 10 bases fitting TRBD2. J gave up 9 bases and V 5 bases, and 10 bases lay outside the gene matches. Germline V lookup: CDR1 SGHTA, CDR2 FQGTGA. This CDR3 has 15 residues. Written as DNA, the CDR3 is TGTGCCAGCAGCCCTGGTGGTAGCGGGGGGCCTGAGCAGTTCTTC. This codes for CASSPGGSGGPEQFF.

The CDR3 sequence is CASSTTGSSEQYF. CDR3 sequence (DNA): TGTGCCAGCAGCACTACAGGAAGTTCCGAGCAGTACTTC. The rearrangement joins TRBV7-2 to TRBJ2-7; D might be TRBD1 (5 bases). Germline CDR1 SGHTA, CDR2 FQGNSA. The CDR3 has 13 residues. With 5 bases removed from V and 6 bases from J, the gap between germline ends came to 14 bases.

The CDR3 reads CASSLAGGAKNIQYF. CDR3 nucleotides: TGCGCCAGCAGCTTGGCAGGGGGGGCCAAAAACATTCAGTACTTC. This sequence joins TRBV5-1 and TRBJ2-4, with D perhaps matching TRBD1 (7 bases). V gave up 0 bases and J gave up 1 base, with 8 bases separating them. The CDR3 extends over 15 amino acids. CDR1 and CDR2 from the germline V gene are SGHRS and YFSETQ.

The chain carries TRBV11-1 and TRBJ2-1; possibly TRBD2 for D (5 bases). V lost 8 bases to trimming and J lost 7 bases, with 9 bases between them. Germline loops: CDR1 SGHAT, CDR2 FQDESV (reference sequence). CDR3 size: 11 residues. The CDR3 DNA follows: TGTGCCAGCGGGTCGGGAAATGAGCAGTTCTTC. This translates into CASGSGNEQFF.

The V and J genes are TRBV27 and TRBJ1-1; D remains unclear. CDR1 MNHEY and CDR2 SMNVEV come from the germline V gene (reference sequence). The ends were cut back, 0 bases at V and 0 bases at J, with 8 bases in the middle. The CDR3 is made up of 15 amino acids. CDR3 in amino acids: CASSLSSGLNTEAFF. The DNA of the CDR3 is TGTGCCAGCAGTTTATCGTCGGGGTTGAACACTGAAGCTTTCTTT.

This sequence joins TRBV5-4 and TRBJ2-5; the D gene is possibly TRBD1 (5 bases). The J call is doubtful: the DNA matches TRBJ2-7 better. CDR3 size: 12 residues. CDR1 and CDR2 (germline): SGHNT, YYREEE (reference sequence). The CDR3 reads CASSFDRYEQYF. The DNA for the CDR3 is TGTGCCAGCAGCTTCGACAGATACGAGCAGTACTTC.

This chain uses TRBV4-2 with TRBJ1-4; 11 bases line up with TRBD1. V was pared by 6 bases and J by 0 bases, with 6 bases of the junction left unmatched. This CDR3 is 17 amino acids long. Per the germline V gene, CDR1 is LGHNA and CDR2 is YNFKEQ. CDR3 sequence (DNA): TGTGCCAGCAGTCCCCGGGACAGGGGGGCAACTAATGAAAAACTGTTTTTT. It specifies CASSPRDRGATNEKLFF.